Sequencing of this T cell receptor (beta chain) was carried out in a study of blood T cell repertoires in COVID-19. As for the study in general: Italy, Spain and the United States were the sources of the convalescent and acute COVID-19 samples.

The CDR3 consists of 15 residues. Germline V gene lookup returns CDR1 LNHNV and CDR2 YYDKDF (reference sequence). The trim removed 10 bases at V and 2 bases at J, leaving 12 bases unmatched. Only in-frame clones appear in the TCRdb table, and some are missing; sequencing was by immunoSEQ multiplex PCR. The sample consists of some 190,000 clones, roughly 84% of them appearing once. The clonotype originates from a woman aged 25 to 45 who had been exposed to COVID-19. The V and J genes are TRBV15 and TRBJ2-7, with TRBD1 matching 9 bases. Sequencing was carried out using PBMCs or T cells enriched from blood (not recorded which). CDR3 bases: TGTGCCATTGGGGGGCCGGACAGGGGTCCCTACGAGCAGTACTTC. Protein sequence: CAIGGPDRGPYEQYF. The complete variable domain, with remaining parts taken from reference TRBV15 and TRBJ2-7, reads DAMVIQNPRYQVTQFGKPVTLSCSQTLNHNVMYWYQQKSSQAPKLLFHYYDKDFNNEADTPDNFQSRRPNTSFCFLDIRSPGLGDTAMYLCAIGGPDRGPYEQYFGPGTRLTVT.